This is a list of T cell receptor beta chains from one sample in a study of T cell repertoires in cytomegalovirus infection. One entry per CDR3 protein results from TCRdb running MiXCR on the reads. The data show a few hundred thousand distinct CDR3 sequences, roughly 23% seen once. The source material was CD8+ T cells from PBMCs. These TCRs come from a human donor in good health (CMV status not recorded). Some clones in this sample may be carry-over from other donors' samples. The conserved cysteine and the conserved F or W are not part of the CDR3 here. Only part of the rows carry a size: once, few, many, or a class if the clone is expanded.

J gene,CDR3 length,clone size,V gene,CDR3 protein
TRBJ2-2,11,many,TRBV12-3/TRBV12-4,ASSPRGPGELF
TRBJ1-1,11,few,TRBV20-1,SARGAGSTEAF
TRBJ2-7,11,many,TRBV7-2,ASSFSGGIEQY
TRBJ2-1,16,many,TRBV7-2,ASSPETGSFVLSDEQF
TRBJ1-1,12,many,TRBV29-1,SVDARGRDTEAF
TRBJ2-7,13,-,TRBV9,ASSVSQGASYEQY
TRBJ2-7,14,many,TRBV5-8,ASSGFRDRITYEQY
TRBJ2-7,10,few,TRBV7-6,ASSSTGDEQY
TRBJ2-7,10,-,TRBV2,ASRGRRYEQY
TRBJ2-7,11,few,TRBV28,ASSLGGLNEQY
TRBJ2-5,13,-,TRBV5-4,ASSSLGAGKETQY